What follows is one T cell receptor beta chain and its context. The sample comes from a study of blood T cell repertoires in COVID-19. In the study overall: Italy, Spain and the United States were the sources of the convalescent and acute COVID-19 samples. PBMCs, B-cell-depleted T cells, or T cells provided the cDNA or gDNA that made up the material.

In the source study's methods: Estimation of nucleated cell counts relied on the amplification of reference gene primers. TCRdb's copy holds only in-frame clones and misses some; the assay was immunoSEQ multiplex PCR. V and J calls and clone size follow that table, whereas D and trimming were derived from the DNA. Of some 86,000 clones in the sample, more than 75% were seen once. The CDR3 covers 11 residues. V gave up 6 bases and J gave up 5 bases, with 7 bases separating them. Per germline, CDR1 MDHEN and CDR2 SYDVKM. The chain carries TRBV28 and TRBJ1-2, with unresolved D. Sample: peripheral blood. The sequence was obtained from a woman aged 70-85 years with acute or convalescent COVID-19. The CDR3 loop is CASSQDYGYTF. In DNA form, the CDR3 reads TGTGCCAGCAGCCAGGATTATGGCTACACCTTC.